The sequence of this TCR beta chain was determined in a study of blood T cell repertoires in COVID-19. Clones were read by immunoSEQ multiplex PCR, and TCRdb kept only the in-frame ones, dropping some. The sample has more than 150,000 clones, 94% seen once. The CDR3 extends over 15 amino acids. V was shortened by 6 bases and J by 2 bases, with 14 bases between the two germline ends. CDR1 is MNHEY, CDR2 SVGAGI, per germline. This sequence originates from a man aged 25-40 years with COVID-19, enrolled during active disease. This chain connects TRBV6-5 to TRBJ1-5, with a weak D call TRBD1 (6 bases). Sequences were obtained from peripheral blood. The CDR3 spells CASRQGGSGNQPQHF. In DNA, the CDR3 is TGTGCCAGCAGACAGGGTGGCTCTGGCAATCAGCCCCAGCATTTT.